This passage covers 29 T cell receptor beta chains from one sample sequenced in a study of blood T cell repertoires in COVID-19. Profiling relied on immunoSEQ multiplex PCR, and the TCRdb table lists in-frame clones only, not all of them. The sample lists 200,000 to 250,000 clones, under 90% seen once, with around 9.3% in the top ten. The material sequenced was PBMCs or T cells enriched from blood (not recorded which). The receptors originated from a woman aged 45-60 years with acute COVID-19.

The genes are TRBV28 and TRBJ1-4; 9 positions match TRBD1. Losses at the gene ends were 2 bases for V and 12 bases for J; bases not matched to a gene: 10. The CDR3 totals 15 residues. Germline assignment: CDR1 MDHEN and CDR2 SYDVKM. Written as DNA, the CDR3 is TGTGCCAGCAGTTTAATTGGGACAGGGCAACTTGAACTGTTTTTT. It specifies CASSLIGTGQLELFF.

This clone was seen a single time. The chain joins TRBV19 to TRBJ1-1; unclear D gene. The germline gives CDR1 LNHDA, CDR2 SQIVND (reference sequence). V lost 9 bases to trimming and J lost 0 bases, with 11 bases between them. The CDR3 loop spans 13 amino acids. The CDR3 nucleotides read TGTGCCAGCCGTCGGAGCATGAACACTGAAGCTTTCTTT. The encoded protein is CASRRSMNTEAFF.

The chain is built from TRBV18 and TRBJ2-5, with a weak D call TRBD2 (6 bases). Germline CDR1 and CDR2: KGHSH and LQKENI. Trimming cost V 4 bases and J 3 bases, with 9 bases left between them. The CDR3 has 13 residues. The CDR3 region is CASSQGLKETQYF. CDR3 coding DNA: TGTGCCAGCTCACAGGGACTGAAAGAGACCCAGTACTTC. Combining the CDR3 with reference TRBV18 and TRBJ2-5 gives the whole variable domain NAGVMQNPRHLVRRRGQEARLRCSPMKGHSHVYWYRQLPEEGLKFMVYLQKENIIDESGMPKERFSAEFPKEGPSILRIQQVVRGDSAAYFCASSQGLKETQYFGPGTRLLVL.

This clone was counted between two and nine times. The rearrangement joins TRBV27 to TRBJ2-7, with 9 bases matching TRBD1. This CDR3 has 16 residues. V lost 0 bases to trimming and J lost 5 bases; unmatched junction nucleotides: 8. Germline assignment: CDR1 MNHEY and CDR2 SMNVEV (reference sequence). CDR3 nucleotide sequence: TGTGCCAGCAGTTTATCGCGGACAGGGGAGTCCAACGAGCAGTACTTC. Translated: CASSLSRTGESNEQYF.

The chain has TRBV23-1 and TRBJ2-2; tentatively, D is TRBD1 (6 bases). TRBV23-1 is given ORF status, its function remaining uncertain. The CDR3 extends over 15 amino acids. The V end was cut by 4 bases, the J end by 4 bases, with 13 bases between. DNA for the CDR3: TGCGCCAGCAGTCGAAGAGGACAGATCACCGGGGAGCTGTTTTTT. Its translation: CASSRRGQITGELFF.

This clone was detected a few times. This chain connects TRBV7-6 to TRBJ2-3; D is possibly TRBD1 (5 bases). V gave up 1 base and J gave up 6 bases, with 8 bases separating them. The germline V gene encodes CDR1 SGHVS and CDR2 FNYEAQ. CDR3 length equals 13 residues. CDR3 region: CASSLVPGDTQYF. The CDR3 nucleotides are TGTGCCAGCAGCTTAGTCCCAGGGGATACGCAGTATTTT.

V usage is TRBV29-1 and J usage is TRBJ1-2; TRBD1 is a possible D gene (6 bases). Germline assignment: CDR1 SQVTM and CDR2 ANQGSEA. Trimming pared 6 bases from V and 4 bases from J, leaving 15 bases between. The CDR3 length is 13 residues. The CDR3 loop is CSVPTGTIYGYTF. The CDR3 bases are TGCAGCGTACCGACCGGGACAATCTATGGCTACACCTTC.

This clone was observed a few times. The V gene is TRBV6-5, the J gene TRBJ2-7; TRBD2 aligns across 8 bases. CDR1 is MNHEY and CDR2 is SVGAGI in the germline V gene. The V gene end was trimmed by 3 bases and the J gene end by 3 bases; junction bases not matched to a gene: 4. This CDR3 has 14 amino acids. The CDR3 sequence: CASSYPGLGYEQYF. In DNA, the CDR3 is TGTGCCAGCAGTTATCCGGGACTAGGCTACGAGCAGTACTTC.

V usage is TRBV6-5 and J usage is TRBJ1-2; 9 nucleotides line up with TRBD1. The V gene end was trimmed by 4 bases and the J gene end by 8 bases; junction bases not matched to a gene: 5. The CDR3 runs 13 residues. Germline assignment: CDR1 MNHEY and CDR2 SVGAGI. CDR3 loop: CASSWGTGGGYTF. Written as DNA, the CDR3 is TGTGCCAGCAGTTGGGGAACAGGGGGCGGCTACACCTTC.

V usage is TRBV9 and J usage is TRBJ1-6; TRBD1 matches 8 bases. Per the germline V gene, CDR1 is SGDLS and CDR2 is YYNGEE. The CDR3 has 15 residues. V dropped 2 bases and J dropped 10; count of bases not matched to a gene: 8. The CDR3 nucleotides are TGTGCCAGCAGCGTGGGTCAGGGGGCTAACTCACCCCTCCACTTT. Protein product: CASSVGQGANSPLHF.

The J gene is TRBJ2-2, the V gene TRBV18, with 11 bases aligning to TRBD2. V trimming: 3 bases; J trimming: 4 bases; junction bases outside the gene matches: 13. Per the germline V gene, CDR1 is KGHSH and CDR2 is LQKENI. This CDR3 comprises 19 residues. CDR3 protein: CASSPDLSTSGIFTGELFF. The CDR3 region has the DNA TGTGCCAGCTCACCTGATCTGTCGACTAGCGGGATTTTCACCGGGGAGCTGTTTTTT.

This chain joins TRBV28 and TRBJ2-7; no clear D. The CDR3 loop spans 14 amino acids. Germline CDR1 MDHEN, CDR2 SYDVKM. V lost 1 base and J 0 bases, leaving 7 bases between the germline ends. CDR3 in DNA: TGTGCCAGCAGTTTATTGTGGAGCTCCTACGAGCAGTACTTC. Translated, it gives CASSLLWSSYEQYF.

The rearrangement uses TRBV20-1 and TRBJ2-3; TRBD2 agrees at 12 bases. The V gene end was trimmed by 3 bases and the J gene end by 6 bases; junction bases not matched to a gene: 19. This CDR3 has 19 amino acids. Germline loops: CDR1 DFQATT, CDR2 SNEGSKA (reference sequence). CDR3 loop: CSASRTSGGTPFDFDTQYF. As DNA, the CDR3 is TGCAGTGCTAGTCGTACTAGCGGGGGGACCCCTTTCGATTTCGATACGCAGTATTTT.

The V gene is TRBV13, the J gene TRBJ1-5; no clear D. V lost 5 bases, J lost 3 bases, and 11 bases lay in between. The CDR3 sequence is 14 residues long. CDR1 is PRHDT, CDR2 FYEKMQ, per germline (reference sequence). The CDR3, as DNA: TGTGCCAGCAGCAGAAGCGGGTTCAATCAGCCCCAGCATTTT. Residues: CASSRSGFNQPQHF.

The chain links TRBV9 to TRBJ2-3; D uncertain. The CDR3 contains 16 residues. CDR1 SGDLS and CDR2 YYNGEE come from the germline V gene. Trimming cost V 4 bases and J 0 bases, with 15 bases left between them. The CDR3 nucleotides are TGTGCCAGCAGCCCTCTCTCCCTTTCTAGCACAGATACGCAGTATTTT. It encodes CASSPLSLSSTDTQYF. Combining the CDR3 with reference TRBV9 and TRBJ2-3 gives the whole variable domain DSGVTQTPKHLITATGQRVTLRCSPRSGDLSVYWYQQSLDQGLQFLIQYYNGEERAKGNILERFSAQQFPDLHSELNLSSLELGDSALYFCASSPLSLSSTDTQYFGPGTRLTVL.

V gene TRBV5-6 combines with J gene TRBJ2-3, with 14 bases matching TRBD2. V was pared by 4 bases and J by 4 bases, with 8 bases of the junction left unmatched. The germline V gene encodes CDR1 SGHDT and CDR2 YYEEEE. The CDR3 has 17 amino acids. The CDR3 spells CASSPGLAGVLSDTQYF. CDR3 DNA sequence: TGTGCCAGCAGCCCGGGACTAGCGGGAGTTCTATCAGATACGCAGTATTTT.

V is TRBV18 and J is TRBJ2-7; 9 bases line up with TRBD2. V trimming: 3 bases; J trimming: 2 bases; junction bases outside the gene matches: 8. This CDR3 comprises 16 residues. Germline loops: CDR1 KGHSH, CDR2 LQKENI. CDR3 amino acids: CASSPYGGREAYEQYF. CDR3 nucleotide sequence: TGTGCCAGCTCACCCTATGGCGGGAGGGAGGCCTACGAGCAGTACTTC.

V gene TRBV2 combines with J gene TRBJ2-3, with 16 bases identical to TRBD2. The length of the CDR3 is 17 residues. Germline V gives CDR1 SNHLY, CDR2 FYNNEI. V lost 9 bases to trimming and J lost 4 bases; unmatched junction nucleotides: 10. The CDR3 reads CAREGTSGRAAPDTQYF. CDR3 nucleotide sequence: TGTGCCAGGGAGGGGACTAGCGGGAGGGCCGCCCCAGATACGCAGTATTTT.

This sequence joins TRBV7-9 and TRBJ2-5; TRBD2 agrees at 14 bases. The CDR3 is 15 amino acids. CDR1 and CDR2 from the germline V gene are SEHNR and FQNEAQ (reference sequence). V lost 4 bases and J lost 7; bases outside the gene matches: 5. The CDR3 loop reads CASSSTSGGVMTQYF. DNA for the CDR3: TGTGCCAGCAGCTCGACTAGCGGGGGGGTAATGACCCAGTACTTC.

The chain couples TRBV3-1 (or the pseudogene TRBV3-2) to TRBJ1-3; D is possibly TRBD1 (5 bases). The CDR3 runs to 14 residues. The V end was cut by 2 bases, the J end by 1 base, with 6 bases between. The germline CDR1 and CDR2 sequences are LGHDT and YNNKEL (reference sequence). The CDR3 DNA is TGTGCCAGCAGCCAAAAGGGGTCTGGAAACACCATATATTTT. Translated: CASSQKGSGNTIYF.

The genes are TRBV12-3 or TRBV12-4 and TRBJ1-2, with no clear D. V lost 3 bases, J lost 6 bases, and 8 bases lay in between. There are 12 residues in the CDR3. CDR3 coding DNA: TGTGCCAGCAGTTTGATAGGAGATGGCTACACCTTC. Its translation is CASSLIGDGYTF.

The rearrangement uses TRBV24-1 and TRBJ1-2, with D maybe TRBD1 (6 bases). Trimming took off 3 bases at V and 2 bases at J, with 6 bases between the two ends. Germline loops: CDR1 KGHDR, CDR2 SFDVKD. This CDR3 contains 13 residues. CDR3 sequence reads: CATSDTGNYGYTF. DNA for the CDR3: TGTGCCACCAGTGATACAGGGAACTATGGCTACACCTTC.

J is TRBJ1-3 and V is TRBV7-2, with a tentative D call TRBD1 (6 bases). Germline CDR1 SGHTA, CDR2 FQGNSA. The CDR3 is made up of 15 amino acids. Trimming removed 1 base from V and 2 bases from J, with 9 bases in between. The CDR3: CASSLESGAGNTIYF. The CDR3 DNA reads TGTGCCAGCAGCTTAGAGTCAGGGGCTGGAAACACCATATATTTT.

The CDR3 region has the DNA TGTGCCAGCAGTCTTCCCGGACTAGCGGGAGGCCCAGATACGCAGTATTTT. Translated: CASSLPGLAGGPDTQYF. This chain uses TRBV28 with TRBJ2-3, with 14 bases matching TRBD2. This CDR3 comprises 17 residues. After removal of 5 bases from V and 4 bases from J, the junction contained 8 bases not matched to a gene. Germline CDR1 reads MDHEN; CDR2 reads SYDVKM. The full variable domain, rest sourced from reference TRBV28 and TRBJ2-3, is DVKVTQSSRYLVKRTGEKVFLECVQDMDHENMFWYRQDPGLGLRLIYFSYDVKMKEKGDIPEGYSVSREKKERFSLILESASTNQTSMYLCASSLPGLAGGPDTQYFGPGTRLTVL.

CDR3 in DNA: TGTGCCAGCAGCAACCGGGACAGGGACGGTCAAGGCACCTACGAGCAGTACTTC. Protein sequence: CASSNRDRDGQGTYEQYF. The rearrangement uses TRBV21-1 and TRBJ2-7; the table's TRBD1 call for D was not verified on the DNA. TRBV21-1 is noted as a pseudogene. This CDR3 region has 18 residues.

This clone was found a few times. The rearrangement links TRBV28 to TRBJ2-1, with D perhaps matching TRBD1 (5 bases). CDR3 length: 14 amino acids. Germline lookup yields CDR1 MDHEN and CDR2 SYDVKM. Between the trimmed V and J ends, which lost 6 bases and 4 bases, there was a span of 13 bases. The chain's CDR3 is CASSRFGAYNEQFF. The DNA for the CDR3 is TGTGCCAGCAGCCGTTTTGGGGCTTACAATGAGCAGTTCTTC.

On this clone itself: Other DNA sequences from this sample encode an identical CDR3 as well. The gene calls are TRBV19 and TRBJ1-2, with D perhaps matching TRBD1 (6 bases). V shed 6 bases and J shed 0 bases, with 11 bases lying between them. From germline, CDR1 is LNHDA and CDR2 SQIVND (reference sequence). This CDR3 contains 14 residues. CDR3 amino acids: CASRPGQANYGYTF. Written as DNA, the CDR3 is TGTGCCAGTAGACCGGGACAAGCTAACTATGGCTACACCTTC.

The genes are TRBV9 and TRBJ1-1; TRBD1 matches at 7 bases. The CDR3 length is 14 residues. The germline gives CDR1 SGDLS, CDR2 YYNGEE. The V and J ends lost 3 bases and 2 bases, in that order; junction bases with no gene match: 4. The CDR3: CASSAGGSNTEAFF. The CDR3 region has the DNA TGTGCCAGCAGCGCAGGGGGTAGTAACACTGAAGCTTTCTTT.

This clone was counted a few times. The genes are TRBV28 and TRBJ1-3; D is undetermined. Trimming cost V 5 bases and J 0 bases, with 26 bases left between them. Germline-derived CDR1 and CDR2 are MDHEN and SYDVKM. The CDR3 has 20 residues. The CDR3 here is CASSPGWIGIHTTSGNTIYF. CDR3 coding DNA: TGTGCCAGCAGTCCCGGGTGGATAGGAATTCACACCACCTCTGGAAACACCATATATTTT.